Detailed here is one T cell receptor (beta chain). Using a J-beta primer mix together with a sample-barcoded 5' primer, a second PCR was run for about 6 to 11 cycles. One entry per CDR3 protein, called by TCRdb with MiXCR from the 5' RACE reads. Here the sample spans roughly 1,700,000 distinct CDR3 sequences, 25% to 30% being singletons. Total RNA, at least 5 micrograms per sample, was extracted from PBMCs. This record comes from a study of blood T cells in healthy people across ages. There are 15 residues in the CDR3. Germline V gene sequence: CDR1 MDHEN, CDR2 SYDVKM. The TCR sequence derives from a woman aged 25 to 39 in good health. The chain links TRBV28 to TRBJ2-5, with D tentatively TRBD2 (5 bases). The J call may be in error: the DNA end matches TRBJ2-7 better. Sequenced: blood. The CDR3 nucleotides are TGTGCCAGCAGTAGAGGAGAGAATTTCGGGGACGAGCAGTACTTC. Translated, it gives CASSRGENFGDEQYF.